The 8 T cell receptor beta chains given below trace back to one sample, sequenced in a study of technical replicates of blood from several donors. The assay was immunoSEQ multiplex PCR, and TCRdb's table has in-frame clones only and misses some. The data hold over 50,000 clones, with around 93% observed a single time. The specimen was PBMCs. The receptor source for this set is a human donor in good health. Some clones in this sample may be carry-over from other donors' samples.

The V and J genes are TRBV30 and TRBJ2-1; D is unclear. This CDR3 is built from 15 residues. Germline V gene sequence: CDR1 GTSNPN, CDR2 SVGIG (reference sequence). Trimming cost V 0 bases and J 0 bases, with 9 bases left between them. The CDR3 loop is CAWSVGGNSYNEQFF. The CDR3 nucleotides are TGTGCCTGGAGTGTAGGCGGAAACTCCTACAATGAGCAGTTCTTC.

Points on this clone: Without the conserved terminal phenylalanine or tryptophan, this CDR3 likely stems from a read error. The limits of the CDR3 on the DNA are not certain, so only TCRdb's listed CDR3 is given. The V call is TRBV12-5, the J call TRBJ2-7; the D call in the table, TRBD1, was not verified against the DNA. The germline gives CDR1 LGHNT, CDR2 FRNRAP. The CDR3 is 12 amino acids long, termini counted. The chain's CDR3 is CASGLGRQGAPS.

This chain uses TRBV18 with TRBJ1-2; TRBD1 is a possible D gene (6 bases). V was pared by 3 bases and J by 3 bases, with 14 bases between. The CDR3 contains 15 residues. Per germline, CDR1 KGHSH and CDR2 LQKENI. CDR3 region: CASSPTGISDYGYTF. DNA for the CDR3: TGTGCCAGCTCACCTACAGGGATCAGCGACTATGGCTACACCTTC. The full variable domain, completed using reference TRBV18 and TRBJ1-2, is NAGVMQNPRHLVRRRGQEARLRCSPMKGHSHVYWYRQLPEEGLKFMVYLQKENIIDESGMPKERFSAEFPKEGPSILRIQQVVRGDSAAYFCASSPTGISDYGYTFGSGTRLTVV.

The chain carries TRBV30 and TRBJ2-5, with D possibly TRBD1 on 6 matching bases. This CDR3 is 14 amino acids long. Trimming removed 0 bases from V and 2 bases from J, with 10 bases in between. Germline CDR1 is GTSNPN and CDR2 is SVGIG (reference sequence). CDR3 sequence: CAWSVDRGQETQYF. The CDR3 DNA reads as TGTGCCTGGAGTGTAGATAGGGGGCAAGAGACCCAGTACTTC.

The chain recombines TRBV21-1 with TRBJ1-4. TRBV21-1 is reported as a pseudogene. The CDR3 has 11 amino acids. CDR3 sequence (DNA): TGTGCCAGCAGAAGCGAGGGAAAACTGTTTTTT. It is translated as CASRSEGKLFF.

This clone was seen only a few times. The chain is built from TRBV2 and TRBJ2-1; D unresolved. V was clipped by 3 bases and J by 2 bases, with 14 bases between them. Germline CDR1 is SNHLY and CDR2 is FYNNEI. The CDR3 contains 16 residues. This CDR3 reads CASSDPKTTAYNEQFF. In DNA form, the CDR3 reads TGTGCCAGCAGTGACCCTAAAACCACAGCCTACAATGAGCAGTTCTTC.

The chain carries TRBV18 and TRBJ2-2; 11 bases fit TRBD1. This CDR3 spans 16 amino acids. V was pared by 6 bases and J by 2 bases, with 5 bases of the junction left unmatched. Germline V gives CDR1 KGHSH, CDR2 LQKENI. CDR3: CASSRRTGGNTGELFF. The CDR3 DNA reads TGTGCCAGCTCCCGTAGGACAGGGGGCAACACCGGGGAGCTGTTTTTT.

The chain has TRBV11-1 and TRBJ2-2; D possibly corresponds to TRBD2 (5 bases). The CDR3 has 15 residues. Germline CDR1 is SGHAT and CDR2 is FQDESV (reference sequence). Trimming cost V 6 bases and J 0 bases, with 11 bases left between them. The CDR3 coding sequence is TGTGCCAGCAGTCCCGCGGGCCCGAACACCGGGGAGCTGTTTTTT. Protein sequence: CASSPAGPNTGELFF.